The 3 T cell receptor beta chains in this list originate from one sample, sequenced in a study of blood T cell repertoires in COVID-19 (dated by TCRdb to 2018 to 2020). Library preparation was by the immunoSEQ multiplex PCR assay. TCRdb limited this immuneACCESS table to in-frame rearrangements with V and J called. A share of clones is missing; checked studies link under half to unresolved V genes, and the rest is unexplained. This sample has 400,000 to 450,000 clones in its table, and 90% of those were observed once. About 0.57% of the sample belongs to the ten largest clones. Sequencing was performed on PBMCs or T cells enriched from blood (not recorded which). The origin of the receptors is a man aged 18 to 29 who had recovered from COVID-19.

This rearrangement joins TRBV9 to TRBJ1-2; 7 bases are a match to TRBD1. Germline-derived CDR1 and CDR2 are SGDLS and YYNGEE. This CDR3 region has 18 residues. The V segment lost 0 bases and the J segment 6 bases; nucleotides outside the gene matches: 17. CDR3 bases: TGTGCCAGCAGCGTAGAGGGTTCGGGCAGGGGGTGGATGGATGGCTACACCTTC. Protein: CASSVEGSGRGWMDGYTF.

The chain is built from TRBV9 and TRBJ2-1, with a tentative D call TRBD2 (6 bases). V lost 2 bases and J lost 7, with 13 bases in between. This CDR3 has 14 residues. Germline values: CDR1 SGDLS, CDR2 YYNGEE. The CDR3 is CASSVRGSGNEQFF. The DNA of the CDR3 is TGTGCCAGCAGCGTCCGGGGGAGCGGAAATGAGCAGTTCTTC. The complete variable domain, with remaining parts taken from reference TRBV9 and TRBJ2-1, reads DSGVTQTPKHLITATGQRVTLRCSPRSGDLSVYWYQQSLDQGLQFLIQYYNGEERAKGNILERFSAQQFPDLHSELNLSSLELGDSALYFCASSVRGSGNEQFFGPGTRLTVL.

V usage is TRBV11-2 and J usage is TRBJ1-3; no firm D call. Trimming left V 2 bases short and J 2 bases short, with 10 bases between. CDR1 and CDR2 from the germline V gene are SGHAT and FQNNGV. The CDR3 runs to 15 residues. This CDR3 reads CASSLTSKTGNTIYF. Here the CDR3 DNA reads TGTGCCAGCAGCTTAACGTCTAAGACTGGAAACACCATATATTTT. The complete variable domain, with remaining parts taken from reference TRBV11-2 and TRBJ1-3, reads EAGVAQSPRYKIIEKRQSVAFWCNPISGHATLYWYQQILGQGPKLLIQFQNNGVVDDSQLPKDRFSAERLKGVDSTLKIQPAKLEDSAVYLCASSLTSKTGNTIYFGEGSWLTVV.